This T cell receptor beta chain was found in a study of cytomegalovirus exposure and HLA in healthy donors. The V gene end was trimmed by 6 bases and the J gene end by 9 bases; junction bases not matched to a gene: 15. The CDR3 runs 16 residues. Germline V gene data show CDR1 as MNHEY and CDR2 as SMNVEV (reference sequence). The primer mix had 60 Vbeta and 13 Jbeta primers. Sequenced by immunoSEQ multiplex PCR; TCRdb stores in-frame clones only, minus some. The sample has some 150,000 clones, 80% seen once. The sequence came from a man aged 18 to 30 in good health and CMV-seropositive. Source material: PBMCs. The chain combines TRBV27 with TRBJ2-1; 9 bases agree with TRBD2. This CDR3 is CASRISGSPAMGEQFF. In DNA form, the CDR3 reads TGTGCCAGCAGGATTAGCGGGAGTCCGGCTATGGGTGAGCAGTTCTTC.